The 32 T cell receptor beta chains presented below share a single source sample, sequenced in a study of CD8+ T cells in alopecia areata. cDNA serving as the sequencing template came from extracted, reverse transcribed RNA. TCRdb's copy holds only in-frame clones and misses some; the assay was immunoSEQ multiplex PCR. Of 90,000 to 130,000 clones in the sample, about 60% were seen once. Sequenced material: NKG2D-low CD8+ T cells sorted from blood. Receptor source: a human donor with alopecia areata.

This chain joins TRBV6-1 and TRBJ2-1, with TRBD1 identical over 9 bases. The ends lost 4 bases at V and 6 bases at J; junction bases unmatched: 7. This CDR3 region has 15 residues. Germline CDR1 reads MNHNS; CDR2 reads SASEGT. The CDR3 nucleotides are TGTGCCAGCAGTGCCCCGGACAGGGGCCTCAATGAGCAGTTCTTC. Translation gives CASSAPDRGLNEQFF.

This clone was counted many times. In DNA form, the CDR3 reads TGTGCCAGCAGCGAAACTAGCGGGAGTGCCGATGAGCAGTTCTTC. This translates into CASSETSGSADEQFF. The chain uses TRBV6-1 and TRBJ2-1, with 11 bases lining up with TRBD2. The V and J ends lost 6 bases and 8 bases, in that order; junction bases with no gene match: 9. The CDR3 spans 15 residues. Germline-derived CDR1 and CDR2 are MNHNS and SASEGT.

The gene calls are TRBV27 and TRBJ1-4; D call uncertain. Germline lookup yields CDR1 MNHEY and CDR2 SMNVEV (reference sequence). The germline V and J ends were trimmed by 3 bases and 6 bases, with 11 bases remaining between them. The CDR3 totals 14 residues. CDR3 loop: CASSFGLSDEKLFF. CDR3 nucleotides: TGTGCCAGCAGTTTCGGGCTCTCCGATGAAAAACTGTTTTTT.

The rearrangement joins TRBV6-5 to TRBJ1-2, with no clear D. The germline gives CDR1 MNHEY, CDR2 SVGAGI. V was clipped by 5 bases and J by 7 bases, with 11 bases between them. The length of the CDR3 is 12 residues. CDR3 nucleotides: TGTGCCAGCAGTCGATCCGAGGCTGGCTACACCTTC. Protein product: CASSRSEAGYTF.

This sequence joins TRBV6-1 and TRBJ2-1; D unresolved. From germline, CDR1 is MNHNS and CDR2 SASEGT. This CDR3 is built from 16 residues. Trimming took off 4 bases at V and 0 bases at J, with 13 bases between the two ends. CDR3 coding DNA: TGTGCCAGCAGTGCGTCCGGGCCGACCTCCTACAATGAGCAGTTCTTC. Protein: CASSASGPTSYNEQFF.

The rearrangement links TRBV12-5 to TRBJ1-1; D gene ambiguous. V was shortened by 3 bases and J by 4 bases, with 12 bases between the two germline ends. CDR1 LGHNT and CDR2 FRNRAP come from the germline V gene. This CDR3 is built from 14 residues. This chain's CDR3 is CASGFKPGTTEAFF. The CDR3 DNA follows: TGTGCTAGTGGTTTCAAACCCGGCACCACTGAAGCTTTCTTT.

This sequence joins TRBV29-1 and TRBJ1-2; D gene unclear. Trimming removed 0 bases from V and 4 bases from J, with 9 bases in between. Per germline, CDR1 SQVTM and CDR2 ANQGSEA. This CDR3 has 13 amino acids. In nucleotides, the CDR3 is TGCAGCGTTGAAGAATCAGCCCCCTATGGCTACACCTTC. Encoded protein: CSVEESAPYGYTF.

The rearrangement uses TRBV5-1 and TRBJ2-7; 13 nucleotides line up with TRBD2. CDR3 size: 16 residues. The ends lost 1 base at V and 4 bases at J; junction bases unmatched: 5. From germline, CDR1 is SGHRS and CDR2 YFSETQ. For the CDR3, the DNA is TGCGCCAGCAGCTTGAGGACTAGCGGGAGAGGGTACGAGCAGTACTTC. The encoded protein is CASSLRTSGRGYEQYF.

The genes are TRBV28 and TRBJ1-1; D is unresolved. The CDR3 is 14 amino acids. V was clipped by 1 base and J by 3 bases, with 9 bases between them. The germline CDR1 and CDR2 sequences are MDHEN and SYDVKM. CDR3 region: CASSLLGGDTEAFF. The CDR3 nucleotides read TGTGCCAGCAGTTTATTGGGAGGCGACACTGAAGCTTTCTTT.

V and J are TRBV7-9 and TRBJ2-7, with D unclear. CDR1 is SEHNR, CDR2 FQNEAQ, per germline (reference sequence). The CDR3 has 11 amino acids. The germline V and J ends were trimmed by 5 bases and 9 bases, with 11 bases remaining between them. The CDR3 loop reads CASSPGALQYF. CDR3 coding DNA: TGTGCCAGCAGCCCGGGTGCGTTGCAGTACTTC.

The genes are TRBV7-9 and TRBJ2-1; possibly TRBD1 or TRBD2 for D (5 bases each). CDR3 length equals 15 residues. Germline lookup yields CDR1 SEHNR and CDR2 FQNEAQ (reference sequence). V shed 3 bases and J shed 6 bases, with 15 bases lying between them. The DNA for the CDR3 is TGTGCCAGCAGCTTTGATGAGGGGCTGTTCAATGAGCAGTTCTTC. Encoded protein: CASSFDEGLFNEQFF.

The chain links TRBV2 to TRBJ2-7, with D unclear. V was clipped by 7 bases and J by 6 bases, with 10 bases between them. The length of the CDR3 is 11 residues. Per germline, CDR1 SNHLY and CDR2 FYNNEI. As DNA, the CDR3 is TGTGCCAGCATCGCGGTCACCGAGCAGTACTTC. Translating gives CASIAVTEQYF.

This clone was detected a few times. The V call is TRBV5-4, the J call TRBJ1-1; D gene ambiguous. The ends were cut back, 5 bases at V and 0 bases at J, with 8 bases in the middle. The germline V gene encodes CDR1 SGHNT and CDR2 YYREEE (reference sequence). The CDR3 has 13 residues. In DNA, the CDR3 is TGTGCCAGCAGGTCTGAGCTGAACACTGAAGCTTTCTTT. It specifies CASRSELNTEAFF.

The V gene is TRBV5-1, the J gene TRBJ2-1; D is possibly TRBD1 or TRBD2 (5 bases each). The germline V gene encodes CDR1 SGHRS and CDR2 YFSETQ. CDR3 length: 18 amino acids. Trimming left V 4 bases short and J 8 bases short, with 28 bases between. The CDR3 sequence is CASSGFIIGTDFFHEQFF. The DNA for the CDR3 is TGCGCCAGCAGCGGCTTTATAATTGGGACCGACTTTTTCCATGAGCAGTTCTTC.

The gene calls are TRBV7-9 and TRBJ2-7; D perhaps matches TRBD1 (5 bases). Germline loops: CDR1 SEHNR, CDR2 FQNEAQ (reference sequence). Trimming left V 4 bases short and J 6 bases short, with 10 bases between. The CDR3 loop spans 12 amino acids. CDR3 loop: CASSWGQGEQYF. In DNA, the CDR3 is TGTGCCAGCAGCTGGGGCCAAGGCGAGCAGTACTTC.

This chain joins TRBV5-4 and TRBJ2-7; D ambiguous. Looked up from germline, CDR1 is SGHNT and CDR2 is YYREEE (reference sequence). Trimming took 6 bases from V and 0 from J, leaving 16 bases between them. The CDR3 runs to 15 residues. The CDR3 nucleotides are TGTGCCAGCACCATAGGGCCAGGAGACTCCTACGAGCAGTACTTC. Translation: CASTIGPGDSYEQYF. Looking up the rest from reference TRBV5-4 and TRBJ2-7 gives the full variable domain: ETGVTQSPTHLIKTRGQQVTLRCSSQSGHNTVSWYQQALGQGPQFIFQYYREEENGRGNFPPRFSGLQFPNYSSELNVNALELDDSALYLCASTIGPGDSYEQYFGPGTRLTVT.

This chain connects TRBV9 to TRBJ1-2; no reliable D call. There are 11 residues in the CDR3. Trimming took 4 bases from V and 8 from J, leaving 9 bases between them. Germline loops: CDR1 SGDLS, CDR2 YYNGEE. DNA for the CDR3: TGTGCCAGCAGCTCCCTCTGGGGCTACACCTTC. Its protein product is CASSSLWGYTF.

This chain uses TRBV29-1 with TRBJ1-1, with D unclear. The V and J ends lost 6 bases and 3 bases respectively, with 5 bases between them. The CDR3 has 10 residues. In germline, CDR1 is SQVTM, CDR2 ANQGSEA. The CDR3 nucleotides are TGCAGCGTCCACGACACTGAAGCTTTCTTT. This sequence encodes CSVHDTEAFF.

The chain couples TRBV7-2 to TRBJ2-1; D uncertain. This CDR3 comprises 15 residues. The V and J ends lost 2 bases and 0 bases respectively, with 8 bases between them. Looked up from germline, CDR1 is SGHTA and CDR2 is FQGNSA. For the CDR3, the DNA is TGTGCCAGCAGCTTAATCCGGAGCTCCTACAATGAGCAGTTCTTC. It yields the protein CASSLIRSSYNEQFF.

This clone was seen only once. The chain employs TRBV4-1 and TRBJ1-1; 10 nucleotides agree with TRBD1. V was pared by 4 bases and J by 5 bases, with 7 bases of the junction left unmatched. CDR1 and CDR2 from the germline V gene are MGHRA and YSYEKL. The length of the CDR3 is 15 residues. In nucleotides, the CDR3 is TGCGCCAGCAGCCGGGTACGGACAGGGGGGACTGAAGCTTTCTTT. Amino acids: CASSRVRTGGTEAFF.

J is TRBJ2-5 and V is TRBV7-2; D could derive from TRBD1 or TRBD2 (6 bases each). Per germline, CDR1 SGHTA and CDR2 FQGNSA. The length of the CDR3 is 17 residues. V lost 7 bases and J 2 bases, leaving 23 bases between the germline ends. The CDR3 region has the DNA TGTGCCAGCACCCCCAATTTACGAGGGGGGAGGCAAGAGACCCAGTACTTC. Its translation is CASTPNLRGGRQETQYF.

This sequence joins TRBV4-2 and TRBJ2-7; D gene unclear. The CDR3 loop spans 15 amino acids. Germline CDR1 LGHNA, CDR2 YNFKEQ. V dropped 0 bases and J dropped 3 bases, with 12 bases sitting between them. The CDR3 loop reads CASSQEGTVDYEQYF. In DNA, the CDR3 is TGTGCCAGCAGCCAAGAGGGTACGGTCGACTACGAGCAGTACTTC.

This clone has a count of ten or more. CDR3 sequence: CASRAADSYNEQFF. The CDR3 DNA is TGTGCCAGCAGGGCGGCGGACTCCTACAATGAGCAGTTCTTC. The V call is TRBV28, the J call TRBJ2-1; unclear D gene. The V end lost 6 bases, the J end lost 0 bases, and 9 bases lay between the germline ends. The CDR3 runs 14 residues. Germline CDR1 MDHEN, CDR2 SYDVKM.

The chain couples TRBV7-9 to TRBJ2-3, with TRBD2 matching 7 bases. The V and J ends lost 6 bases and 8 bases, in that order; junction bases with no gene match: 11. Germline CDR1 and CDR2: SEHNR and FQNEAQ (reference sequence). The CDR3 spans 14 residues. In nucleotides, the CDR3 is TGTGCCAGCAGGGGGGGGGAGTTTCCCGCTACGCAGTATTTT. Translated: CASRGGEFPATQYF.

This rearrangement joins TRBV6-6 to TRBJ2-7; 9 bases map to TRBD1. The V gene's germline CDR1 is MNHNY and CDR2 SVGAGI (reference sequence). The CDR3 is 16 amino acids. J was trimmed by 3 bases and V by 0 bases; bases with no gene match: 6. The CDR3 DNA reads as TGTGCCAGCAGTTACTCGATGGACAGGGGTAACTACGAGCAGTACTTC. Its translation: CASSYSMDRGNYEQYF.

The chain is built from TRBV29-1 and TRBJ1-2, with 9 bases aligning to TRBD1. J was trimmed by 5 bases and V by 4 bases; bases with no gene match: 8. CDR1 is SQVTM and CDR2 is ANQGSEA in the germline V gene. This CDR3 comprises 14 residues. The CDR3 sequence: CSVGRQGEKYGYTF. The CDR3 DNA reads TGCAGCGTTGGGCGACAGGGGGAAAAGTATGGCTACACCTTC. The full variable domain, rest sourced from reference TRBV29-1 and TRBJ1-2, is SAVISQKPSRDICQRGTSLTIQCQVDSQVTMMFWYRQQPGQSLTLIATANQGSEATYESGFVIDKFPISRPNLTFSTLTVSNMSPEDSSIYLCSVGRQGEKYGYTFGSGTRLTVV.

On this clone: Different DNA sequences within this sample yield the same CDR3. CDR3 in DNA: TGTGCCACCCTGGTCAGGGGACAAGAGACCCAGTACTTC. As protein: CATLVRGQETQYF. The chain carries TRBV15 and TRBJ2-5, with D possibly TRBD1 on 6 matching bases. Germline CDR1 is LNHNV and CDR2 is YYDKDF (reference sequence). CDR3 length: 13 amino acids. Trimming stripped 8 bases from V and 2 bases from J, with 12 bases between.

The chain links TRBV4-1 to TRBJ2-1; TRBD2 might be the D (6 bases). Germline loops: CDR1 MGHRA, CDR2 YSYEKL. This CDR3 region has 14 residues. V lost 6 bases to trimming and J lost 2 bases, with 11 bases between them. The CDR3 region is CASRPGTPYNEQFF. The CDR3 DNA is TGCGCCAGCAGGCCCGGGACTCCCTACAATGAGCAGTTCTTC.

This clone was seen a few times. This chain connects TRBV5-5 to TRBJ2-2; possible D gene TRBD2, 6 bases. The CDR3 consists of 14 residues. Germline CDR1 reads SGHKS; CDR2 reads YYEKEE (reference sequence). The V end was cut by 4 bases, the J end by 5 bases, with 12 bases between. CDR3 nucleotides: TGTGCCAGCAGCCGGAGGGCCCGGACCGGGGAGCTGTTTTTT. Amino acids: CASSRRARTGELFF. The complete variable domain, with remaining parts taken from reference TRBV5-5 and TRBJ2-2, reads DAGVTQSPTHLIKTRGQQVTLRCSPISGHKSVSWYQQVLGQGPQFIFQYYEKEERGRGNFPDRFSARQFPNYSSELNVNALLLGDSALYLCASSRRARTGELFFGEGSRLTVL.

This chain uses TRBV11-2 with TRBJ2-5; 7 positions agree with TRBD2. Germline lookup yields CDR1 SGHAT and CDR2 FQNNGV. V dropped 5 bases and J dropped 2; count of bases not matched to a gene: 5. This CDR3 spans 14 amino acids. The CDR3 sequence: CASSPLGGQETQYF. The CDR3 DNA reads as TGTGCCAGCAGCCCCCTGGGGGGGCAAGAGACCCAGTACTTC.

This chain uses TRBV7-6 with TRBJ2-7, with 8 positions matching TRBD1. This CDR3 has 15 amino acids. V shed 5 bases, J shed 3 bases, and the junction held 9 bases outside the gene matches. Germline-derived CDR1 and CDR2 are SGHVS and FNYEAQ. CDR3 bases: TGTGCCAGCAGCCCCGGACAGGGAAGTATCTACGAGCAGTACTTC. Translating gives CASSPGQGSIYEQYF.

This clone was counted only a few times. The V and J genes are TRBV5-4 and TRBJ1-3; D is undetermined. The CDR3 contains 15 residues. CDR1 and CDR2 (germline): SGHNT, YYREEE (reference sequence). Trimming shortened V by 1 base and J by 0 bases, and 8 bases separated the two germline ends. Written as DNA, the CDR3 is TGTGCCAGCAGCTTGAGTCCGAGCTCTGGAAACACCATATATTTT. It yields the protein CASSLSPSSGNTIYF.